This passage covers 13 T cell receptor beta chains from one sample sequenced in a study of CD8+ T cells in alopecia areata. cDNA serving as the sequencing template came from extracted, reverse transcribed RNA. Sequencing used immunoSEQ multiplex PCR; TCRdb keeps in-frame clones, though not all of them. Counted here are around 190,000 clones, more than 55% occurring once; the ten biggest clones make up 1.3%. Documented treatment: oral pan-JAK inhibitor, 5-10 mg twice daily. Sequences were derived from CD4+ T cells sorted from blood, sampled at week 49, from a patient treated with tofacitinib. These receptors were obtained from a human donor with alopecia areata.

This chain links TRBV29-1 with TRBJ2-3; 9 positions match TRBD1. Germline V CDR1 and CDR2: SQVTM, ANQGSEA. The CDR3 is 14 amino acids. The V and J ends lost 4 bases and 1 base, in that order; junction bases with no gene match: 3. The CDR3 DNA is TGCAGCGTTGCAGGACAGGGGCGCACAGATACGCAGTATTTT. This codes for CSVAGQGRTDTQYF.

The genes are TRBV29-1 and TRBJ1-2; TRBD1 matches at 8 bases. Germline CDR1 and CDR2: SQVTM and ANQGSEA. The V and J ends lost 5 bases and 6 bases, in that order; junction bases with no gene match: 5. This CDR3 contains 12 residues. The DNA of the CDR3 is TGCAGCGTTTCTGACAGGGGTGATGGCTACACCTTC. It translates to CSVSDRGDGYTF.

V usage is TRBV15 and J usage is TRBJ2-5, with a possible D match to TRBD1 (7 bases). The germline CDR1 and CDR2 sequences are LNHNV and YYDKDF (reference sequence). This CDR3 region has 16 residues. The V and J ends lost 1 base and 1 base respectively, with 13 bases between them. Here the CDR3 reads CATSRGGTAIQETQYF. The CDR3 DNA reads TGTGCCACCAGCAGAGGCGGGACAGCTATCCAAGAGACCCAGTACTTC.

The chain uses TRBV27 and TRBJ2-1; 8 bases agree with TRBD2. V lost 4 bases and J lost 7; bases outside the gene matches: 12. Germline values: CDR1 MNHEY, CDR2 SMNVEV (reference sequence). The CDR3 consists of 16 residues. This CDR3 is CASSSAPGLGLNEQFF. The CDR3 DNA reads TGTGCCAGCAGTTCGGCACCGGGACTAGGATTGAATGAGCAGTTCTTC.

This chain uses TRBV10-1 with TRBJ2-7; D is unresolved. V was pared by 2 bases and J by 2 bases, with 13 bases between. The germline gives CDR1 WNHNN, CDR2 SYGVQD (reference sequence). This CDR3 region has 15 residues. The CDR3 protein is CASSEQISGPYEQYF. As DNA, the CDR3 is TGCGCCAGCAGTGAGCAGATTTCGGGTCCCTACGAGCAGTACTTC.

In regard to this clone: At the DNA level, this CDR3 is encoded by other sequences in the same sample as well. The chain joins TRBV30 to TRBJ2-1; D is unclear. From germline, CDR1 is GTSNPN and CDR2 SVGIG (reference sequence). This CDR3 comprises 11 residues. Trimming cost V 0 bases and J 8 bases, with 5 bases left between them. CDR3 sequence (DNA): TGTGCCTGGAGTGTTCTGGATGAGCAGTTCTTC. Translating gives CAWSVLDEQFF.

This clone has more than one count but fewer than ten. The chain employs TRBV29-1 and TRBJ1-1; 8 bases match TRBD1. Germline V CDR1 and CDR2: SQVTM, ANQGSEA. CDR3 length: 11 residues. J was trimmed by 12 bases and V by 7 bases; bases with no gene match: 10. CDR3 coding DNA: TGCAGCGGCGACAGGGGAGCGGGAACTTTCTTT. Amino acids: CSGDRGAGTFF.

This clone was detected a few times. The rearrangement uses TRBV4-2 and TRBJ1-6; 10 nucleotides line up with TRBD1. This CDR3 contains 15 residues. Looked up from germline, CDR1 is LGHNA and CDR2 is YNFKEQ. V gave up 5 bases and J gave up 8 bases; unmatched junction bases: 6. The CDR3 DNA is TGTGCCAGCAGCGAAGCGACAGGGGGCGATTCACCCCTCCACTTT. This codes for CASSEATGGDSPLHF.

In this sample, this clone turned up once. The chain couples TRBV4-3 to TRBJ2-3; D is unclear. V was shortened by 0 bases and J by 11 bases, with 6 bases between the two germline ends. CDR1 is LGHNA and CDR2 is YSLEER in the germline V gene. The CDR3 contains 11 residues. The CDR3 sequence: CASSQEQRQYF. The CDR3 DNA follows: TGCGCCAGCAGCCAAGAACAACGGCAGTATTTT.

This chain uses TRBV11-3 with TRBJ2-2; TRBD2 is a possible D gene (6 bases). There are 15 residues in the CDR3. V was clipped by 8 bases and J by 5 bases, with 18 bases between them. The germline V gene has CDR1 SGHNT and CDR2 YENEEA. CDR3 DNA sequence: TGTGCCAGCTTGTCTGGGGGGTCGGCGACCGGGGAGCTGTTTTTT. Residues: CASLSGGSATGELFF.

V usage is TRBV7-6 and J usage is TRBJ2-1; 11 nucleotides agree with TRBD2. Germline CDR1 reads SGHVS; CDR2 reads FNYEAQ. The CDR3 consists of 14 residues. Trimming removed 6 bases from V and 9 bases from J; junction bases left unmatched: 7. The CDR3 is CASRLSGGAGEQFF. DNA of the CDR3: TGTGCCAGCAGACTTAGCGGGGGGGCCGGTGAGCAGTTCTTC.

In this sample, this clone turned up a few times. V is TRBV29-1 and J is TRBJ1-2, with D possibly TRBD1 on 6 matching bases. Germline assignment: CDR1 SQVTM and CDR2 ANQGSEA. The CDR3 has 15 amino acids. Trimming took off 3 bases at V and 6 bases at J, with 20 bases between the two ends. The CDR3 protein is CSVEPRPTGSHGYTF. In DNA, the CDR3 is TGCAGCGTTGAGCCTCGTCCGACAGGCTCCCATGGCTACACCTTC.

V gene TRBV5-6 combines with J gene TRBJ2-6; D might be TRBD1 or TRBD2, each matching 5 bases. The CDR3 has 18 residues. The ends were cut back, 3 bases at V and 0 bases at J, with 16 bases in the middle. Germline values: CDR1 SGHDT, CDR2 YYEEEE. This CDR3 is CASSSYRDRSSGANVLTF. In DNA, the CDR3 is TGTGCCAGCAGCTCGTACCGGGACCGCAGCTCTGGGGCCAACGTCCTGACTTTC.